The rows below give T cell receptor beta chains drawn from one sample of a study of T cell responses to AZD1222 COVID-19 vaccine. TCRdb's copy holds only in-frame clones and misses some; the assay was immunoSEQ multiplex PCR. This table has approximately 89,000 clones, roughly 88% appearing once. The sequenced sample was peripheral blood, obtained on day 0 of AZD1222 vaccination. All receptors derive from an adult in good health. The CDR3 runs from the conserved cysteine through the conserved F or W. The order of the fields is J gene, V gene, CDR3 protein.

j_gene: TRBJ1-1
v_gene: TRBV10-3
CDR3aa: CAIRGDRVVRNTEAFF

j_gene: TRBJ2-4
v_gene: TRBV3-1/TRBV3-2
CDR3aa: CASSGRLGLAGGKNIQYF

j_gene: TRBJ1-6
v_gene: TRBV18
CDR3aa: CASSPGGSGIGSPLHF

j_gene: TRBJ1-5
v_gene: TRBV4-3
CDR3aa: CASSQEVGALESGNQPQHF

j_gene: TRBJ2-3
v_gene: TRBV15
CDR3aa: CATSRGSSGGTDTQYF

j_gene: TRBJ2-3
v_gene: TRBV5-1
CDR3aa: CASSLVGVRGTDTQYF

j_gene: TRBJ2-2
v_gene: TRBV9
CDR3aa: CASSPGHTGELFF

j_gene: TRBJ2-2
v_gene: TRBV11-2
CDR3aa: CASSLTRAGELFF

j_gene: TRBJ2-7
v_gene: TRBV3-1/TRBV3-2
CDR3aa: CASSQGTQANEQYF

j_gene: TRBJ1-6
v_gene: TRBV5-1
CDR3aa: CASSLDRVLDSPLHF

j_gene: TRBJ2-3
v_gene: TRBV7-2
CDR3aa: CASSFPGGRVTDTQYF

j_gene: TRBJ2-7
v_gene: TRBV27
CDR3aa: CASSPGTSAYEQYF

j_gene: TRBJ1-1
v_gene: TRBV6-5
CDR3aa: CASTSSGQGGKAFF

j_gene: TRBJ2-7
v_gene: TRBV18
CDR3aa: CASSPQGARNREQYF

j_gene: TRBJ2-1
v_gene: TRBV29-1
CDR3aa: CSAGPMVNEQFF

j_gene: TRBJ1-2
v_gene: TRBV19
CDR3aa: CASSIAGTIRGYTF

j_gene: TRBJ2-6
v_gene: TRBV5-1
CDR3aa: CASSFRAQGSGANVLTF

j_gene: TRBJ2-5
v_gene: TRBV5-1
CDR3aa: CASSPQRQARETQYF

j_gene: TRBJ1-1
v_gene: TRBV6-1
CDR3aa: CASSEHRANTEAFF

j_gene: TRBJ1-1
v_gene: TRBV5-8
CDR3aa: CASSHGTANTEAFF

j_gene: TRBJ2-7
v_gene: TRBV6-2/TRBV6-3
CDR3aa: CASSTPGTGGDCEQYF

j_gene: TRBJ1-2
v_gene: TRBV19
CDR3aa: CASRNPQGGYGYTF

j_gene: TRBJ1-2
v_gene: TRBV28
CDR3aa: CASSLTGPGGYTF

j_gene: TRBJ2-7
v_gene: TRBV9
CDR3aa: CASSVGDRPREQYF

j_gene: TRBJ1-4
v_gene: TRBV4-1
CDR3aa: CASSQERFGVLENEKLFF

j_gene: TRBJ2-1
v_gene: TRBV27
CDR3aa: CASSLSGRYYNEQFF

j_gene: TRBJ1-5
v_gene: TRBV28
CDR3aa: CASTSPAGAGQPQHF

j_gene: TRBJ1-4
v_gene: TRBV30
CDR3aa: CAWSDGRDLNEKLFF

j_gene: TRBJ2-3
v_gene: TRBV24-1
CDR3aa: CATSEGTIYDTQYF

j_gene: TRBJ1-4
v_gene: TRBV29-1
CDR3aa: CSVGQDGEEKLFF

j_gene: TRBJ1-1
v_gene: TRBV27
CDR3aa: CASSHTWDTEAFF

j_gene: TRBJ2-7
v_gene: TRBV5-7
CDR3aa: CASPPGGPLLTEQYF

j_gene: TRBJ1-2
v_gene: TRBV3-1/TRBV3-2
CDR3aa: CASSQWTGPGGYTF